The clone carrying this T cell receptor beta chain was seen once. Original data processing: Amplification with reference gene primers provided the estimates of nucleated cell counts. The assay was immunoSEQ multiplex PCR, and TCRdb's table has in-frame clones only and misses some. V and J calls and clone size are as listed in that table; D and trimming were resolved from the DNA. This sample has some 290,000 clones, with about nine tenths found just once. The sample belongs to a study of blood T cell repertoires in COVID-19. The wider study: Both acute and convalescent COVID-19 samples were obtained from the United States, Italy and Spain. Sources were T cells, B-cell-depleted T cells, or PBMCs; the material itself was cDNA or gDNA.

This CDR3 region has 13 residues. V gave up 2 bases and J gave up 1 base, with 6 bases separating them. Germline V gene data show CDR1 as ENHRY and CDR2 as SYGVKD. In Seattle, patients joined the study during active infection and were tracked longitudinally. The chain carries TRBV10-3 and TRBJ2-7, with D perhaps matching TRBD2 (6 bases). The receptor was isolated from a woman younger than 45 with COVID-19, enrolled during active disease. The sample was peripheral blood. CDR3 region: CAISELASYEQYF. The CDR3 DNA sequence: TGTGCCATCAGTGAGCTAGCGTCCTACGAGCAGTACTTC.